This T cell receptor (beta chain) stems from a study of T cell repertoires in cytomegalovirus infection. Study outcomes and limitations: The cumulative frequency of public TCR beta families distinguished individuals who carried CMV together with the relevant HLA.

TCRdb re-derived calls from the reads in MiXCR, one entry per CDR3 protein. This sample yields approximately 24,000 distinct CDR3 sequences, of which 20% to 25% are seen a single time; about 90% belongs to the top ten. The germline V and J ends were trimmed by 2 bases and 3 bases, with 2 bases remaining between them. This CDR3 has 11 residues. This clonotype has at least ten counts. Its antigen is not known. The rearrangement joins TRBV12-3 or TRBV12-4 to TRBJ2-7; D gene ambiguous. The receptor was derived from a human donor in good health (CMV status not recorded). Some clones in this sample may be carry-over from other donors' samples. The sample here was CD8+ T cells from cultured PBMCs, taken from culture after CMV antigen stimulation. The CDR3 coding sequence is TGTGCCAGCAGTTTATACTACGAGCAGTACTTC. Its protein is CASSLYYEQYF.